These T cell receptor beta chains were read from a single sample in a study of pediatric ulcerative colitis. The data were produced by immunoSEQ multiplex PCR, yet TCRdb's version contains in-frame clones alone and is incomplete. This sample has approximately 1,400 clones, with almost 90% found just once. Sequenced sample: blood. Receptor source: a boy aged 10-17 years with severe ulcerative colitis. Each CDR3 is given with its conserved first and last residue. The order of the fields is V gene, J gene, clone size, D gene, CDR3 protein, CDR3 DNA. D genes are given only for firm matches. The size of a clone is reported for some rows only, either as once, few or many, or as a class for expanded clones.

>TRBV15|TRBJ1-2|once|-
CATSRDRVGYTF
TGTGCCACCAGCAGAGACAGGGTAGGCTACACCTTC
>TRBV5-1|TRBJ1-3|-|-
CASSLVGGDSGNTIYF
TGCGCCAGCAGCTTGGTGGGGGGAGACTCTGGAAACACCATATATTTT
>TRBV6-5|TRBJ1-1|-|TRBD1
CASSYRRQGASEAFF
TGTGCCAGCAGTTACCGGAGACAGGGGGCGTCTGAAGCTTTCTTT
>TRBV30|TRBJ2-5|-|-
CAWSVSQETQYF
TGTGCCTGGAGTGTGAGCCAAGAGACCCAGTACTTC
>TRBV9|TRBJ1-1|-|-
CASGDGGRGTEAFF
TGTGCCAGCGGCGACGGGGGGCGCGGCACTGAAGCTTTCTTT
>TRBV2|TRBJ1-1|-|-
CASRPVLDTEAFF
TGTGCCAGCAGGCCGGTCTTGGACACTGAAGCTTTCTTT
>TRBV5-3|TRBJ1-2|-|-
CARSFHGPDNYGYTF
TGTGCCAGAAGCTTCCACGGGCCGGATAACTATGGCTACACCTTC
>TRBV7-7|TRBJ2-6|-|-
CASSVNRDFSGANVLTF
TGTGCCAGCAGCGTGAACAGGGACTTCTCTGGGGCCAACGTCCTGACTTTC
>TRBV2|TRBJ1-3|-|-
CASSEGRGGGNTIYF
TGTGCCAGCAGTGAAGGACGCGGAGGAGGAAACACCATATATTTT
>TRBV29-1|TRBJ2-1|-|-
CSGALNNEQFF
TGCAGCGGAGCTTTAAACAATGAGCAGTTCTTC
>TRBV9|TRBJ1-1|-|TRBD1
CASSVAGDRVNTEAFF
TGTGCCAGCAGCGTAGCTGGGGACAGGGTGAACACTGAAGCTTTCTTT
>TRBV5-1|TRBJ2-1|-|-
CASSPGGGYNEQFF
TGCGCCAGCAGCCCTGGTGGGGGTTACAATGAGCAGTTCTTC
>TRBV5-1|TRBJ1-1|-|-
CASSLVGMSTEAFF
TGCGCCAGCAGCTTGGTGGGTATGAGCACTGAAGCTTTCTTT
>TRBV7-9|TRBJ2-2|-|-
CASSLEFRGTGELFF
TGTGCCAGCAGCTTAGAGTTTAGAGGGACCGGGGAGCTGTTTTTT
>TRBV11-2|TRBJ2-6|few|TRBD2
CASSLELAGGPLSGANVLTF
TGTGCCAGCAGCTTAGAACTAGCGGGAGGGCCGCTGTCCGGGGCCAACGTCCTGACTTTC
>TRBV30|TRBJ2-3|-|TRBD2
CAWSLWTSGGGTDTQYF
TGTGCCTGGAGTTTGTGGACTAGCGGGGGAGGCACAGATACGCAGTATTTT
>TRBV5-1|TRBJ2-3|-|TRBD2
CASSPLGTSGGTDTQYF
TGCGCCAGCAGCCCCCTCGGGACTAGCGGTGGCACAGATACGCAGTATTTT
>TRBV2|TRBJ1-1|-|-
CASSEATGGGTEAFF
TGTGCCAGCAGTGAAGCCACTGGTGGTGGCACTGAAGCTTTCTTT
>TRBV4-2|TRBJ1-1|-|TRBD1
CASSQVTGRGTEAFF
TGTGCCAGCAGCCAGGTGACAGGGCGCGGTACTGAAGCTTTCTTT
>TRBV5-4|TRBJ2-6|-|TRBD2
CASSLAKGQRGGRGANVLTF
TGTGCCAGCAGCTTGGCGAAGGGCCAGCGGGGGGGTCGTGGGGCCAACGTCCTGACTTTC
>TRBV27|TRBJ1-2|-|-
CASSFRQTGLGYTF
TGTGCCAGCAGTTTCAGGCAGACCGGGCTTGGCTACACCTTC
>TRBV6-5|TRBJ2-3|-|TRBD2
CASSRLAGGTDTQYF
TGTGCCAGCAGCAGACTAGCGGGAGGAACAGATACGCAGTATTTT
>TRBV15|TRBJ1-2|-|-
CATSSDQGNGYTF
TGTGCCACCAGCAGCGACCAGGGGAATGGCTACACCTTC
>TRBV14|TRBJ1-1|-|-
CASSQVGKGRGMNTEAFF
TGTGCCAGCAGCCAAGTTGGAAAGGGGAGGGGGATGAACACTGAAGCTTTCTTT
>TRBV7-7|TRBJ2-5|-|-
CASSPSGPGAGETQYF
TGTGCTAGCAGCCCTTCCGGCCCAGGGGCGGGAGAGACCCAGTACTTC